These 23 T cell receptor beta chains came from one sample sequenced in a study of cytomegalovirus exposure and HLA in healthy donors. The PCR ran on 60 Vbeta and 13 Jbeta primers. Here immunoSEQ multiplex PCR was the method, and the copy in TCRdb shows in-frame clones only, minus some. The sample includes roughly 120,000 clones, around three quarters seen only once; the top ten take approximately 4.3%. The material sequenced was PBMCs. All receptors derive from a man aged 30-40 years in good health and CMV-seropositive.

The gene calls are TRBV6-5 and TRBJ2-1, with D perhaps matching TRBD1 (8 bases). V lost 5 bases, J lost 3 bases, and 14 bases lay in between. The CDR3 runs to 15 residues. From germline, CDR1 is MNHEY and CDR2 SVGAGI. CDR3: CASSQDREGYNEQFF. CDR3 in DNA: TGTGCCAGCAGTCAGGACAGGGAGGGCTACAATGAGCAGTTCTTC.

The chain is built from TRBV5-4 and TRBJ1-4; TRBD1 matches 8 bases. Germline V gene data show CDR1 as SGHNT and CDR2 as YYREEE (reference sequence). J gave up 3 bases and V 4 bases, and 5 bases lay outside the gene matches. This CDR3 contains 15 residues. CDR3 residues: CASSPDRGSNEKLFF. Here the CDR3 DNA reads TGTGCCAGCAGCCCCGACAGGGGATCTAATGAAAAACTGTTTTTT.

The V call is TRBV27, the J call TRBJ2-1; 8 nucleotides align to TRBD1. CDR3 length: 14 amino acids. The germline V gene has CDR1 MNHEY and CDR2 SMNVEV (reference sequence). The trim removed 2 bases at V and 7 bases at J, leaving 4 bases unmatched. The CDR3 bases are TGTGCCAGCAGTTTAGTACAGGGGGGAAATGAGCAGTTCTTC. The encoded protein is CASSLVQGGNEQFF.

This chain connects TRBV11-3 to TRBJ2-7; D is unclear. This CDR3 has 14 amino acids. From germline, CDR1 is SGHNT and CDR2 YENEEA. V was cut by 5 bases and J by 3 bases, with 14 bases left in between. The DNA for the CDR3 is TGTGCCAGCAGCCAGGTCTCCTCCAGCTACGAGCAGTACTTC. Translated: CASSQVSSSYEQYF.

This chain joins TRBV10-3 and TRBJ2-7, with TRBD2 matching 8 bases. Trimming removed 7 bases from V and 1 base from J; junction bases left unmatched: 6. The CDR3 is 14 residues long. The germline V gene encodes CDR1 ENHRY and CDR2 SYGVKD. The DNA of the CDR3 is TGTGCCATCACGGAGACTAGCGCGTCCTACGAGCAGTACTTC. It encodes CAITETSASYEQYF.

This clone was seen a single time. This rearrangement joins TRBV6-5 to TRBJ1-3; D perhaps matches TRBD1 (5 bases). The CDR3 spans 15 residues. Germline-derived CDR1 and CDR2 are MNHEY and SVGAGI. V was trimmed by 8 bases and J by 4 bases, leaving 18 bases between them. The CDR3 nucleotides read TGTGCCAGCGGACAACGGGGGACGGGGGGAAACACCATATATTTT. Amino acid sequence: CASGQRGTGGNTIYF.

The rearrangement uses TRBV9 and TRBJ1-2, with D possibly matching TRBD1 (5 bases). From germline, CDR1 is SGDLS and CDR2 YYNGEE. V lost 4 bases to trimming and J lost 5 bases, with 18 bases between them. The length of the CDR3 is 15 residues. The CDR3 sequence: CASSPTGGGGYGYTF. The CDR3 coding sequence is TGTGCCAGCAGCCCGACTGGGGGAGGAGGATATGGCTACACCTTC.

Points on this clone: One junction end does not reproduce the germline sequence, and a read error may be involved. This same CDR3 is encoded by further DNA sequences in the sample. This chain uses TRBV18 with TRBJ2-7; 7 bases agree with TRBD2. CDR1 and CDR2 (germline): KGHSH, LQKENI. The CDR3 length is 13 residues. The chain's CDR3 is CASATSATYEQYF. CDR3 nucleotides: TGCGCCAGCGCCACTAGCGCCACCTACGAGCAGTACTTC.

The rearrangement links TRBV28 to TRBJ2-4, with TRBD2 matching 8 bases. The CDR3 runs to 17 residues. The trim removed 3 bases at V and 1 base at J, leaving 8 bases unmatched. Germline V lookup: CDR1 MDHEN, CDR2 SYDVKM. This CDR3 reads CASSFSLAGAAKNIQYF. In nucleotides, the CDR3 is TGTGCCAGCAGTTTTTCGCTAGCGGGTGCGGCCAAAAACATTCAGTACTTC.

The CDR3 sequence: CASDRGNTGELFF. CDR3 DNA: TGTGCCAGCGACAGGGGAAACACCGGGGAGCTGTTTTTT. The V gene is TRBV6-5, the J gene TRBJ2-2; TRBD1 aligns across 8 bases. Per germline, CDR1 MNHEY and CDR2 SVGAGI. Losses at the gene ends were 8 bases for V and 2 bases for J; bases not matched to a gene: 1. CDR3 size: 13 residues.

V is TRBV9 and J is TRBJ2-5; 8 bases match TRBD2. This CDR3 comprises 17 residues. V lost 4 bases to trimming and J lost 1 base; unmatched junction nucleotides: 12. From germline, CDR1 is SGDLS and CDR2 YYNGEE. This CDR3 is CASSPRGVAGTQETQYF. DNA of the CDR3: TGTGCCAGCAGCCCGCGGGGGGTAGCGGGGACCCAAGAGACCCAGTACTTC.

V and J are TRBV11-2 and TRBJ2-7; D remains unclear. Trimming took 5 bases from V and 0 from J, leaving 17 bases between them. This CDR3 contains 16 residues. CDR1 and CDR2 from the germline V gene are SGHAT and FQNNGV. The CDR3 here is CASSPALWQASYEQYF. CDR3 bases: TGTGCCAGCAGCCCGGCCCTGTGGCAGGCCTCCTACGAGCAGTACTTC.

V and J are TRBV21-1 and TRBJ1-5; the table names TRBD1, a call not compared with the DNA. TRBV21-1 is a pseudogene segment. The CDR3 contains 19 residues. Here the CDR3 reads CASSKTKPSGTGINQPQHF. In DNA form, the CDR3 reads TGTGCCAGCAGCAAAACCAAGCCCTCCGGGACAGGGATCAATCAGCCCCAGCATTTT.

The chain joins TRBV6-1 to TRBJ1-3; D is possibly TRBD1 (5 bases). In germline, CDR1 is MNHNS, CDR2 SASEGT. The V and J ends lost 2 bases and 0 bases respectively, with 11 bases between them. This CDR3 spans 16 amino acids. CDR3: CASSEWGPFSGNTIYF. CDR3 nucleotide sequence: TGTGCCAGCAGTGAATGGGGCCCCTTCTCTGGAAACACCATATATTTT.

The V and J genes are TRBV27 and TRBJ2-1, with D tentatively TRBD1 (6 bases). This CDR3 region has 15 residues. Germline V gene data show CDR1 as MNHEY and CDR2 as SMNVEV (reference sequence). V shed 5 bases and J shed 4 bases, with 15 bases lying between them. CDR3 sequence (DNA): TGTGCCAGCAGTGCCCGACCGACAGGTTACAATGAGCAGTTCTTC. This encodes CASSARPTGYNEQFF.

The chain recombines TRBV9 with TRBJ2-7, with 10 bases matching TRBD1. Trimming at V came to 4 bases and at J to 9 bases, leaving 7 bases not matched to a gene. CDR3 length: 13 amino acids. Germline V gives CDR1 SGDLS, CDR2 YYNGEE. The CDR3 DNA reads TGTGCCAGCAGCCCGGGACAGGGGCGTGTGCAGTACTTC. Encoded protein: CASSPGQGRVQYF.

CDR3 coding DNA: TGTGCCAGCAGCACAGGCGCCTCTGGAAACACCATATATTTT. This gives the protein CASSTGASGNTIYF. The chain employs TRBV7-9 and TRBJ1-3, with a tentative D call TRBD1 (5 bases). There are 14 residues in the CDR3. Germline V gives CDR1 SEHNR, CDR2 FQNEAQ (reference sequence). V shed 5 bases and J shed 0 bases, with 8 bases lying between them.

On this clone itself: Mismatch with germline at one junction end may stem from a read error. The chain employs TRBV7-9 and TRBJ1-2, with D tentatively TRBD1 (5 bases). Germline V CDR1 and CDR2: SEHNR, FQNEAQ (reference sequence). The length of the CDR3 is 16 residues. The CDR3 loop is CSSSSPLGGVDYGYTF. The CDR3 DNA sequence: TGTTCCAGCAGCTCCCCCTTGGGGGGAGTCGACTATGGCTACACCTTC.

The rearrangement links TRBV19 to TRBJ2-7; D uncertain. The CDR3 has 12 amino acids. V was pared by 9 bases and J by 1 base, with 10 bases between. Germline CDR1 is LNHDA and CDR2 is SQIVND (reference sequence). For the CDR3, the DNA is TGTGCCAGAGTAACCGGTTCCTACGAGCAGTACTTC. Its translation: CARVTGSYEQYF.

The genes are TRBV19 and TRBJ2-3; TRBD2 might be the D (5 bases). Trimming removed 1 base at V and 12 bases at J, with 11 bases between. The germline V gene encodes CDR1 LNHDA and CDR2 SQIVND (reference sequence). This CDR3 spans 12 amino acids. Here the CDR3 reads CASSIGGLPQYF. CDR3 nucleotide sequence: TGTGCCAGTAGTATAGGTGGACTCCCTCAGTATTTT.

The chain combines TRBV6-6 with TRBJ2-5; TRBD1 aligns across 7 bases. J was trimmed by 3 bases and V by 6 bases; bases with no gene match: 4. CDR1 MNHNY and CDR2 SVGAGI come from the germline V gene (reference sequence). This CDR3 is built from 13 residues. CDR3 sequence: CASSPTGEETQYF. The CDR3 DNA reads TGTGCCAGCAGCCCTACAGGGGAAGAGACCCAGTACTTC.

The CDR3 nucleotides read TGTGCCACCAGCAGGGGACAGCCAACAGATACGCAGTATTTT. Its translation: CATSRGQPTDTQYF. The rearrangement uses TRBV15 and TRBJ2-3; TRBD1 aligns across 7 bases. The CDR3 is 14 amino acids. Germline-derived CDR1 and CDR2 are LNHNV and YYDKDF (reference sequence). J was trimmed by 3 bases and V by 3 bases; bases with no gene match: 3.

This chain links TRBV7-8 with TRBJ2-3, with 11 bases lining up with TRBD2. The CDR3 spans 16 residues. V shed 5 bases, J shed 0 bases, and the junction held 4 bases outside the gene matches. The germline gives CDR1 SGHVS, CDR2 FQNEAQ. CDR3 DNA: TGTGCCAGCAGCCTCCGACTAGCGGGGAGCACAGATACGCAGTATTTT. Protein product: CASSLRLAGSTDTQYF.